This entry features one TCR beta chain sequence. Its target antigen remains unknown. Base qualities were left out, and no much larger clone turns up one base away. Taken from cysteine to phenylalanine, the CDR3 has 14 residues. The read is trimmed to its CDR3 DNA, 42 bases read in frame from base 1. Relative to germline, V is 4 bases shorter and J is 4 bases shorter, with 14 bases between their ends. The germline V gene (reference sequence) yields SGHNT for CDR1 and YYREEE for CDR2. This entry is derived from a study of shared clonotypes between healthy human individuals (dated by TCRdb to about 2020). The study in broad terms: The cohort comprised a couple of women and a few men aged 18 to 49 years. Per donor, three plates each were used for CD4 naive and CD4 memory, two for CD8 naive, and one for CD8 memory. Different laboratories and diverse techniques were used to prepare libraries and sequence TCR repertoires, to increase sequencing depth and limit assay-specific biases. Between about 0.8 and 9 billion PBMCs per donor were obtained by leukapheresis. Blood TCR repertoires of about five healthy adults were deeply sequenced to estimate repertoire size and the extent of clonotype sharing between individuals. Overall results and qualifications from the work: Across a handful of donors, about 5.2% of naive CD4, over 3% of naive CD8, 2.3% of memory CD4, and about 0.4% of memory CD8 clonotypes were shared. Pairwise subsampling led to the expectation that sequencing depth would affect the degree of clonotype sharing among donors. Compared with non-shared clonotypes, clonotypes shared by all four sorted-subset donors had higher generation probabilities. Because the study included only a small number of donors, the genetic and exposure-history diversity represented was limited. Rarefaction of sorted-subset datasets indicated incomplete sequencing despite the large sequencing depth. Sampling was restricted to blood, and TCR repertoires in tissue are likely to differ from TCR repertoires in blood. Estimated clonotype richness was generally larger for naive than for memory subsets.

CD8 naive samples were obtained by positive selection for CCR7 among CD45RO-negative cells, yielding a CD45RA+CCR7+ population from which TemRA cells were excluded. The donors were healthy, HIV-negative adults who had no recently reported acute infections or vaccinations. Every donor was a Caucasian adult living in Nashville, Tennessee, USA. Blood was collected by leukapheresis, and PBMCs were isolated by Ficoll-Histopaque density gradient centrifugation and then cryopreserved in liquid nitrogen vapor phase. Analytical flow cytometry was used to check the purity and quantity of each magnetically sorted T cell population. From each sorted fraction, genomic DNA was isolated and quantified by UV absorbance on a Nanodrop 2000c. Using the deep immunoSEQ assay, TCR CDR3 regions were amplified from genomic DNA by multiplex PCR. For each cell subset, the extracted genomic DNA was distributed evenly across all wells of several immunoSEQ 96-well plates, and each plate served as one replicate. For sorted subsets, 150 to 250 ng of genomic DNA, equivalent to roughly 30,000 T cell genomes, went into each replicate PCR. Purified libraries were measured with a Qubit 3.0 fluorometer, size-checked on a Bioanalyzer 2100, and measured again with the KAPA Library Quantification kit. Every immunoSEQ 96-well plate was sequenced on a dedicated single-read 150-cycle Illumina NextSeq 550 flow cell. On the study's bioinformatics: The immunoSEQ output contained only junctional sequences without quality scores, so filtering could not match that applied to full-length reads. To assign V/J genes and CDR3, sequences were annotated against IMGT germline references using PyIR, a Python wrapper for IgBLAST v1.9. Any read was removed if the V/J assignment was weak (E-value above 1e-6), the CDR3 was missing, or the read contained stop codons, out-of-frame junctions, or ambiguous translated residues. A V3J clonotype was defined by an identical inferred V gene, J gene, and CDR3 amino acid sequence. Percentage overlap between repertoires was calculated by dividing the number of shared unique clonotypes by the size of the smaller repertoire. Three approaches were used to assess repertoire richness: RTK rarefaction, the Chao1 estimator, and Recon v2.1 estimates of unobserved clonotypes. Generation probabilities for all TCRbeta clonotypes obtained by the gDNA method from a handful of donors were computed using OLGA. This immuneACCESS table, as held by TCRdb, lists in-frame sequences with V and J called but not all clones. Of the missing ones, under half trace to an unresolved V gene in checked studies; the others have no known cause. V, J and clone size derive from that table, while D and trimming were established from the DNA sequence. This sample gives 550,000 to 750,000 clones in total; 90% to 95% of them show up just once. 20% to 25% of the sample comes from the top ten.

The rearrangement combines TRBV5-4 with TRBJ2-5; 6 matching bases give a weak D call of TRBD2. The sequence derives from a man younger than 45 in good health. The sample consisted of naive CD8+ T cells sorted from blood. This specimen's cell subset or site label, per the study, means: CD45RA+CCR7+. The CDR3 corresponds to CASSAGLSRETQYF. The DNA sequence reads TGTGCCAGCAGCGCCGGACTATCCCGAGAGACCCAGTACTTC.